One and the same sample provided the 21 T cell receptor beta chains below, sequenced in a study of blood T cell repertoires in COVID-19. TCRdb's table, derived via immunoSEQ multiplex PCR, lists solely in-frame clones and lacks some. Of under 300,000 clones in the sample, approximately 82% were seen once. Sequenced: peripheral blood. The receptor set was obtained from a middle-aged man who had recovered from COVID-19.

CDR3 DNA: TGTGCCAGCAGAGGACAGACCTACGAGCAGTACTTC. It codes for CASRGQTYEQYF. The chain is built from TRBV2 and TRBJ2-7; D may be TRBD1 (6 bases). V lost 6 bases and J lost 2, with 8 bases in between. The CDR3 has 12 amino acids. Germline V gene data show CDR1 as SNHLY and CDR2 as FYNNEI.

The CDR3 sequence is CAISDRVNTEAFF. CDR3 bases: TGTGCCATCAGTGACAGGGTGAACACTGAAGCTTTCTTT. This chain links TRBV10-3 with TRBJ1-1, with D maybe TRBD1 (5 bases). Germline V lookup: CDR1 ENHRY, CDR2 SYGVKD. The CDR3 contains 13 residues. V lost 3 bases and J lost 0, with 5 bases in between.

The rearrangement joins TRBV6-5 to TRBJ2-5; 7 bases are a match to TRBD1. Germline CDR1 is MNHEY and CDR2 is SVGAGI. The CDR3 totals 16 residues. J gave up 5 bases and V 4 bases, and 13 bases lay outside the gene matches. CDR3 nucleotides: TGTGCCAGCAGTTCACAAATGACAGGGAGAGGGGAGACCCAGTACTTC. Translating gives CASSSQMTGRGETQYF.

This rearrangement joins TRBV5-4 to TRBJ1-1, with TRBD1 matching over 9 bases. The CDR3 totals 14 residues. Germline-derived CDR1 and CDR2 are SGHNT and YYREEE (reference sequence). The J segment lost 5 bases and the V segment lost 5 bases, leaving 7 bases of the junction unmatched. The CDR3 region is CASSSGTGRTEAFF. The CDR3 coding sequence is TGTGCCAGCAGTTCCGGGACAGGGAGGACTGAAGCTTTCTTT.

V is TRBV3-1 (or the pseudogene TRBV3-2) and J is TRBJ2-7; 10 bases are shared with TRBD1. The CDR3 spans 15 residues. Germline trimming cut 4 bases from V and 4 bases from J; bases unmatched to any gene: 7. Germline V lookup: CDR1 LGHDT, CDR2 YNNKEL (reference sequence). CDR3 amino acids: CASSRRQGAIYEQYF. CDR3 in DNA: TGTGCCAGCAGCCGGAGACAGGGGGCGATTTACGAGCAGTACTTC.

Here the CDR3 reads CASSPIPAAEAFF. CDR3 in DNA: TGTGCCAGTAGTCCGATTCCTGCGGCAGAAGCTTTCTTT. This chain joins TRBV19 and TRBJ1-1; D remains unclear. This CDR3 region has 13 residues. Germline lookup yields CDR1 LNHDA and CDR2 SQIVND (reference sequence). Trimming took off 5 bases at V and 8 bases at J, with 15 bases between the two ends.

The genes are TRBV6-1 and TRBJ2-7; TRBD1 aligns across 7 bases. Germline lookup yields CDR1 MNHNS and CDR2 SASEGT. The CDR3 is 13 residues long. V gave up 5 bases and J gave up 7 bases; unmatched junction bases: 8. The CDR3 sequence is CASSLNRGGEQYF. In DNA form, the CDR3 reads TGTGCCAGCAGTCTCAACAGGGGCGGGGAGCAGTACTTC.

The DNA of the CDR3 is TGTGCCAGTAGTATTAGGCTTGGAGTTAAGACCGGGGAGCTGTTTTTT. Residues: CASSIRLGVKTGELFF. The chain recombines TRBV19 with TRBJ2-2; D call uncertain. Germline V gives CDR1 LNHDA, CDR2 SQIVND (reference sequence). The CDR3 spans 16 residues. V lost 3 bases and J lost 5, with 16 bases in between.

V usage is TRBV2 and J usage is TRBJ2-7, with 10 bases that match TRBD1. CDR1 is SNHLY and CDR2 is FYNNEI in the germline V gene. The CDR3 runs 15 residues. Unmatched junction bases numbered 6, after V lost 1 base and J lost 6 bases. The CDR3 DNA reads as TGTGCCAGCAGTGAAGATCCGGGACAGGGGTTCGAGCAGTACTTC. Translation: CASSEDPGQGFEQYF.

The chain employs TRBV6-5 and TRBJ1-6, with 8 bases lining up with TRBD1. The V and J ends lost 4 bases and 10 bases, in that order; junction bases with no gene match: 9. The germline V gene encodes CDR1 MNHEY and CDR2 SVGAGI. CDR3 size: 15 residues. CDR3 nucleotide sequence: TGTGCCAGCAGTTTAGGACAGGGATATCGATCACCCCTCCACTTT. Protein sequence: CASSLGQGYRSPLHF.

This clone occurred a few times. V usage is TRBV7-2 and J usage is TRBJ2-7, with TRBD2 identical over 10 bases. Trimming at V came to 1 base and at J to 6 bases, leaving 6 bases not matched to a gene. The CDR3 is 15 residues long. Germline loops: CDR1 SGHTA, CDR2 FQGNSA. The DNA for the CDR3 is TGTGCCAGCAGCTTAGGGCCTAGCGGGAGCATCGAGCAGTACTTC. This encodes CASSLGPSGSIEQYF.

This clone was counted only a few times. J is TRBJ1-3 and V is TRBV18; the D gene is possibly TRBD1 (5 bases). The germline CDR1 and CDR2 sequences are KGHSH and LQKENI. The CDR3 has 15 residues. V lost 5 bases to trimming and J lost 0 bases, with 11 bases between them. CDR3 protein: CASSFDSDSGNTIYF. CDR3 nucleotides: TGTGCCAGCTCATTCGACAGCGACTCTGGAAACACCATATATTTT.

The rearrangement links TRBV9 to TRBJ1-2; no clear D. CDR1 and CDR2 (germline): SGDLS, YYNGEE. The CDR3 loop spans 13 amino acids. With 0 bases removed from V and 2 bases from J, the gap between germline ends came to 5 bases. CDR3 region: CASSVVVNYGYTF. In DNA, the CDR3 is TGTGCCAGCAGCGTAGTCGTGAACTATGGCTACACCTTC.

This clone was recorded once. This chain links TRBV7-2 with TRBJ2-2; D is ambiguous. The CDR3 is 16 residues long. Trimming took 2 bases from V and 2 from J, leaving 12 bases between them. The germline V gene has CDR1 SGHTA and CDR2 FQGNSA. The CDR3 sequence is CASSLMAASNTGELFF. The DNA for the CDR3 is TGTGCCAGCAGCTTAATGGCCGCCTCAAACACCGGGGAGCTGTTTTTT.

The J gene is TRBJ1-6, the V gene TRBV9, with D perhaps matching TRBD1 (5 bases). Between the trimmed V and J ends, which lost 4 bases and 6 bases, there was a span of 17 bases. Germline CDR1 reads SGDLS; CDR2 reads YYNGEE. There are 16 residues in the CDR3. CDR3 protein: CASSPRRQPSNSPLHF. The CDR3 DNA reads TGTGCCAGCAGCCCCCGAAGACAGCCTTCTAATTCACCCCTCCACTTT.

The chain carries TRBV27 and TRBJ1-6; D perhaps matches TRBD1 (6 bases). Germline V gene data show CDR1 as MNHEY and CDR2 as SMNVEV (reference sequence). Deletions cut 5 bases from V and 6 bases from J, with 20 bases between. This CDR3 has 17 residues. CDR3 coding DNA: TGTGCCAGCAGTCAACGTGAGGTCCGGGGGGCTAATTCACCCCTCCACTTT. This sequence encodes CASSQREVRGANSPLHF.

The genes are TRBV12-5 and TRBJ2-7, with 11 bases fitting TRBD1. The ends lost 6 bases at V and 4 bases at J; junction bases unmatched: 20. The CDR3 covers 19 residues. From germline, CDR1 is LGHNT and CDR2 FRNRAP. The CDR3 region is CASGSTSSGTGGYPYEQYF. The DNA for the CDR3 is TGTGCTAGTGGATCAACAAGCTCCGGGACAGGGGGATACCCTTACGAGCAGTACTTC.

The rearrangement uses TRBV24-1 and TRBJ1-1, with a weak D call TRBD1 (5 bases). The CDR3 sequence is 13 residues long. Deletions cut 8 bases from V and 4 bases from J, with 13 bases between. In germline, CDR1 is KGHDR, CDR2 SFDVKD. The CDR3 nucleotides read TGTGCCACCATGGGGGGGGACGGCACTGAAGCTTTCTTT. Its protein product is CATMGGDGTEAFF.

The chain recombines TRBV5-4 with TRBJ2-7; possible D gene TRBD1, 5 bases. V lost 4 bases and J 6 bases, leaving 8 bases between the germline ends. The CDR3 has 11 amino acids. CDR1 is SGHNT and CDR2 is YYREEE in the germline V gene (reference sequence). The CDR3 here is CASSRRGEQYF. The CDR3 region has the DNA TGTGCCAGCAGCCGTAGGGGCGAGCAGTACTTC.

This chain connects TRBV30 to TRBJ1-3, with D possibly TRBD1 on 5 matching bases. This CDR3 comprises 15 residues. The V gene lost 2 bases and the J gene lost 4 bases, with 15 bases spanning the gap. Germline V gene lookup returns CDR1 GTSNPN and CDR2 SVGIG (reference sequence). The CDR3 bases are TGTGCCTGGAGTAGGTCGTCAGGGCTCGGAAACACCATATATTTT. Protein sequence: CAWSRSSGLGNTIYF.

The chain is built from TRBV5-4 and TRBJ2-1; 16 bases match TRBD2. After removal of 0 bases from V and 12 bases from J, the junction contained 6 bases not matched to a gene. Looked up from germline, CDR1 is SGHNT and CDR2 is YYREEE (reference sequence). The CDR3 has 16 amino acids. DNA of the CDR3: TGTGCCAGCAGCTTGGTTGGGACTAGCGGGAGGGCCCGGCAGTTCTTC. Translating it yields CASSLVGTSGRARQFF.